The 28 T cell receptor beta chains presented below share a single source sample, sequenced in a study of blood T cell repertoires in COVID-19 (dated by TCRdb to the early 2020s). Library construction relied on the immunoSEQ multiplex PCR assay. As stored in TCRdb, this immuneACCESS dataset retains in-frame rearrangements with V and J assigned. A fraction of the clones does not appear; measured against another copy, unresolved V genes explain less than half of the discrepancy, and the remainder lacks a known reason. The sample table records some 70,000 clones; roughly 91% of these occur just once. Roughly 7% of the sample comes from the top ten. Sample: peripheral blood. The receptor source for this set is a man aged 45-65 years with active COVID-19.

The rearrangement links TRBV15 to TRBJ1-3; D uncertain. This CDR3 spans 13 amino acids. V lost 1 base to trimming and J lost 3 bases, with 4 bases between them. Germline CDR1 reads LNHNV; CDR2 reads YYDKDF (reference sequence). The CDR3 DNA reads as TGTGCCACCAGCAGAGCACTTGGAAACACCATATATTTT. The encoded protein is CATSRALGNTIYF.

The V and J genes are TRBV5-1 and TRBJ2-1; 10 positions match TRBD2. V lost 5 bases to trimming and J lost 2 bases; unmatched junction nucleotides: 7. The CDR3 covers 16 residues. Germline values: CDR1 SGHRS, CDR2 YFSETQ. The CDR3: CASRGVAGGAYNEQFF. The CDR3 nucleotides read TGCGCCAGCAGGGGGGTAGCGGGAGGAGCCTACAATGAGCAGTTCTTC.

In this sample, this clone turned up a few times. The chain couples TRBV7-2 to TRBJ2-2; D unresolved. The CDR3 covers 16 residues. CDR1 is SGHTA and CDR2 is FQGNSA in the germline V gene. Between the trimmed V and J ends, which lost 4 bases and 4 bases, there was a span of 16 bases. CDR3 nucleotides: TGTGCCAGCAGCTCGCCGACTCCTCAAAGCACCGGGGAGCTGTTTTTT. The encoded protein is CASSSPTPQSTGELFF.

Concerning this clone itself: A read error may produce the germline difference seen at one junction end. The rearrangement joins TRBV7-7 to TRBJ2-5, with no clear D. This CDR3 spans 13 amino acids. The germline gives CDR1 SSHAT, CDR2 FNYEAQ (reference sequence). The CDR3 DNA follows: TGTGCTAGCAGCTTAGCTGACACCCAGACCCAGTACTTC. Amino acid sequence: CASSLADTQTQYF.

V and J are TRBV19 and TRBJ1-4; no definite D call. Deletions cut 2 bases from V and 3 bases from J, with 13 bases between. CDR3 length: 16 residues. Germline V gives CDR1 LNHDA, CDR2 SQIVND (reference sequence). As DNA, the CDR3 is TGTGCCAGTAGTATATCCAGAGTCGGGGCTAATGAAAAACTGTTTTTT. This codes for CASSISRVGANEKLFF. Full variable domain (outside the CDR3, taken from reference TRBV19 and TRBJ1-4): DGGITQSPKYLFRKEGQNVTLSCEQNLNHDAMYWYRQDPGQGLRLIYYSQIVNDFQKGDIAEGYSVSREKKESFPLTVTSAQKNPTAFYLCASSISRVGANEKLFFGSGTQLSVL.

The chain couples TRBV18 to TRBJ1-2, with 9 bases aligning to TRBD1. The CDR3 is 15 amino acids. Looked up from germline, CDR1 is KGHSH and CDR2 is LQKENI. J gave up 3 bases and V 2 bases, and 4 bases lay outside the gene matches. CDR3: CASSPLQGADYGYTF. CDR3 bases: TGTGCCAGCTCACCATTACAGGGGGCTGACTATGGCTACACCTTC.

This chain links TRBV7-9 with TRBJ1-1; D not certain. V lost 9 bases and J 6 bases, leaving 20 bases between the germline ends. Germline V gene lookup returns CDR1 SEHNR and CDR2 FQNEAQ (reference sequence). This CDR3 is 14 amino acids long. CDR3 amino acids: CASGATGIKSEAFF. The CDR3 DNA reads as TGTGCCAGTGGAGCCACGGGAATAAAGTCTGAAGCTTTCTTT.

V and J are TRBV6-5 and TRBJ2-5, with a weak D call TRBD2 (6 bases). CDR3 length equals 14 residues. Germline CDR1 and CDR2: MNHEY and SVGAGI. The ends were cut back, 2 bases at V and 4 bases at J, with 11 bases in the middle. CDR3 loop: CASSYVYGGETQYF. DNA for the CDR3: TGTGCCAGCAGTTACGTGTACGGGGGAGAGACCCAGTACTTC.

This clone has only a few counts. This rearrangement joins TRBV7-9 to TRBJ2-2; no clear D. This CDR3 comprises 14 residues. V was clipped by 4 bases and J by 8 bases, with 14 bases between them. Per the germline V gene, CDR1 is SEHNR and CDR2 is FQNEAQ (reference sequence). The CDR3 spells CASSSHSDIGELFF. CDR3 DNA sequence: TGTGCCAGCAGCTCCCACAGTGACATTGGGGAGCTGTTTTTT. Together with reference TRBV7-9 and TRBJ2-2, the CDR3 gives the full variable domain: DTGVSQNPRHKITKRGQNVTFRCDPISEHNRLYWYRQTLGQGPEFLTYFQNEAQLEKSRLLSDRFSAERPKGSFSTLEIQRTEQGDSAMYLCASSSHSDIGELFFGEGSRLTVL.

The J gene is TRBJ2-4, the V gene TRBV28; possible D gene TRBD1, 5 bases. Germline V gives CDR1 MDHEN, CDR2 SYDVKM. V was clipped by 3 bases and J by 8 bases, with 11 bases between them. This CDR3 has 13 residues. The CDR3 coding sequence is TGTGCCAGCAGTTTCGATAGGGGATACATTCAGTACTTC. Residues: CASSFDRGYIQYF.

The rearrangement joins TRBV7-3 to TRBJ2-2; 11 bases line up with TRBD1. The CDR3 contains 16 residues. Germline lookup yields CDR1 SGHTA and CDR2 FQGTGA. V lost 5 bases, J lost 7 bases, and 9 bases stayed unmatched. The CDR3 coding sequence is TGTGCCAGCAGCCTTTGGACAGGGGGCAGTGGCGGGGAGCTGTTTTTT. Its protein product is CASSLWTGGSGGELFF. Looking up the rest from reference TRBV7-3 and TRBJ2-2 gives the full variable domain: GAGVSQTPSNKVTEKGKYVELRCDPISGHTALYWYRQSLGQGPEFLIYFQGTGAADDSGLPNDRFFAVRPEGSVSTLKIQRTERGDSAVYLCASSLWTGGSGGELFFGEGSRLTVL.

This rearrangement joins TRBV24-1 to TRBJ2-1; D may be TRBD2 (6 bases). CDR1 KGHDR and CDR2 SFDVKD come from the germline V gene. V dropped 2 bases and J dropped 5 bases, with 12 bases sitting between them. CDR3 length: 15 residues. The CDR3 spells CATSDSRRRDNEQFF. CDR3 sequence (DNA): TGTGCCACCAGTGATTCTAGGAGGAGGGACAATGAGCAGTTCTTC.

The DNA of the CDR3 is TGTGCCAGCAGTTTAGGAGGAGGTGCTAATGAAAAACTGTTTTTT. The encoded protein is CASSLGGGANEKLFF. The chain recombines TRBV28 with TRBJ1-4, with D hard to call. The CDR3 contains 15 residues. The germline V and J ends were trimmed by 2 bases and 3 bases, with 10 bases remaining between them. Germline lookup yields CDR1 MDHEN and CDR2 SYDVKM.

The chain uses TRBV2 and TRBJ1-5; TRBD1 might be the D (6 bases). Germline CDR1 SNHLY, CDR2 FYNNEI. The V and J ends lost 5 bases and 5 bases respectively, with 13 bases between them. The CDR3 is 14 amino acids. CDR3 nucleotide sequence: TGTGCCAGCAGTCCCGACAGGACCTATCAGCCCCAGCATTTT. Translating gives CASSPDRTYQPQHF.

CDR3 in DNA: TGTGCCAGCAGTTCTGGGGGGACCCAGTACCAAGAGACCCAGTACTTC. Translated: CASSSGGTQYQETQYF. The chain carries TRBV27 and TRBJ2-5; a possible D gene is TRBD2 (6 bases). V lost 4 bases and J 0 bases, leaving 15 bases between the germline ends. CDR1 is MNHEY, CDR2 SMNVEV, per germline (reference sequence). This CDR3 contains 16 residues.

The V and J genes are TRBV6-5 and TRBJ2-3, with 7 bases fitting TRBD2. Germline V gene lookup returns CDR1 MNHEY and CDR2 SVGAGI. V shed 5 bases and J 2 bases; nucleotides not matched to a gene: 4. The CDR3 has 14 residues. In DNA form, the CDR3 reads TGTGCCAGCAGTCACACTAGCGTCACAGATACGCAGTATTTT. Translation: CASSHTSVTDTQYF.

The chain carries TRBV28 and TRBJ2-7, with a tentative D call TRBD2 (5 bases). Trimming pared 7 bases from V and 3 bases from J, leaving 16 bases between. Germline V lookup: CDR1 MDHEN, CDR2 SYDVKM. CDR3 length: 14 amino acids. The CDR3: CASNGPSEDYEQYF. Written as DNA, the CDR3 is TGTGCCAGCAACGGGCCCTCGGAGGACTACGAGCAGTACTTC.

This clone was detected only once. The chain carries TRBV30 and TRBJ1-1; unclear D gene. Germline assignment: CDR1 GTSNPN and CDR2 SVGIG (reference sequence). Between the trimmed V and J ends, which lost 8 bases and 0 bases, there was a span of 16 bases. The CDR3 has 14 amino acids. The DNA for the CDR3 is TGTGCCGGGCAAGACTGGAGGATGAACACTGAAGCTTTCTTT. This sequence encodes CAGQDWRMNTEAFF.

This sequence joins TRBV28 and TRBJ2-7, with D tentatively TRBD2 (5 bases). The germline V and J ends were trimmed by 3 bases and 1 base, with 7 bases remaining between them. The CDR3 consists of 13 residues. The germline V gene encodes CDR1 MDHEN and CDR2 SYDVKM. CDR3 DNA sequence: TGTGCCAGCAGTTTTCGGACTTCCTACGAGCAGTACTTC. Encoded protein: CASSFRTSYEQYF.

This clone occurred once. For the CDR3, the DNA is TGTGCCAGCAGCCTCACTTCGGGGAATCAGCCCCAGCATTTT. This translates into CASSLTSGNQPQHF. V and J are TRBV11-2 and TRBJ1-5; D uncertain. From germline, CDR1 is SGHAT and CDR2 FQNNGV. The CDR3 has 14 residues. Trimming removed 5 bases at V and 4 bases at J, with 12 bases between. The full variable domain, completed using reference TRBV11-2 and TRBJ1-5, is EAGVAQSPRYKIIEKRQSVAFWCNPISGHATLYWYQQILGQGPKLLIQFQNNGVVDDSQLPKDRFSAERLKGVDSTLKIQPAKLEDSAVYLCASSLTSGNQPQHFGDGTRLSIL.

V and J are TRBV6-6 and TRBJ1-1; TRBD1 might be the D (6 bases). The V gene lost 5 bases and the J gene lost 3 bases, with 16 bases spanning the gap. The CDR3 spans 15 residues. The germline V gene has CDR1 MNHNY and CDR2 SVGAGI (reference sequence). The CDR3 bases are TGTGCCAGCAGTAGAAACAGGGTAGGGGACACTGAAGCTTTCTTT. This encodes CASSRNRVGDTEAFF.

The chain combines TRBV9 with TRBJ2-7; no firm D call. Germline assignment: CDR1 SGDLS and CDR2 YYNGEE. CDR3 length: 15 residues. V lost 0 bases to trimming and J lost 0 bases, with 10 bases between them. CDR3: CASSVDAAASYEQYF. CDR3 DNA: TGTGCCAGCAGCGTAGATGCGGCGGCCTCCTACGAGCAGTACTTC.

The table lists this clone with a few counts. A junction end diverges from the germline sequence, so it may reflect a read error. This chain uses TRBV3-1 (or the pseudogene TRBV3-2) with TRBJ1-2; 7 bases line up with TRBD1. The germline V gene encodes CDR1 LGHDT and CDR2 YNNKEL (reference sequence). The CDR3 has 14 amino acids. The CDR3 bases are TGTGTCAGCAGGGACAGCAATCGTAACTATGGCTACACCTTC. Translated: CVSRDSNRNYGYTF.

The rearrangement uses TRBV30 and TRBJ2-5; 7 bases match TRBD2. With 6 bases clipped from V and 3 bases from J, the junction kept 10 bases outside the gene matches. The CDR3 is 14 residues long. Germline CDR1 GTSNPN, CDR2 SVGIG (reference sequence). The CDR3: CACRRWGGEETQYF. For the CDR3, the DNA is TGTGCCTGCCGTCGATGGGGGGGAGAAGAGACCCAGTACTTC.

The chain carries TRBV3-1 (or the pseudogene TRBV3-2) and TRBJ1-1; weak D call: TRBD1 (5 bases). V lost 2 bases and J lost 1, with 11 bases in between. Germline-derived CDR1 and CDR2 are LGHDT and YNNKEL (reference sequence). This CDR3 is built from 15 residues. The chain's CDR3 is CASSQSGRANTEAFF. DNA for the CDR3: TGTGCCAGCAGCCAATCGGGCAGGGCGAACACTGAAGCTTTCTTT.

This clone was seen a single time. V and J are TRBV6-6 and TRBJ2-6; 10 nucleotides align to TRBD1. The CDR3 spans 15 residues. V was pared by 10 bases and J by 1 base, with 4 bases of the junction left unmatched. Looked up from germline, CDR1 is MNHNY and CDR2 is SVGAGI (reference sequence). Here the CDR3 reads CAIGTGDSGANVLTF. In DNA, the CDR3 is TGTGCCATCGGGACAGGGGATTCTGGGGCCAACGTCCTGACTTTC.

The chain recombines TRBV7-3 with TRBJ2-1, with TRBD2 identical over 7 bases. CDR3 length: 13 residues. The junction had 9 bases not matched to a gene; V was cut back by 8 bases and J by 8 bases. Per the germline V gene, CDR1 is SGHTA and CDR2 is FQGTGA. The CDR3 here is CASSAGVLDEQFF. The CDR3 bases are TGTGCCAGCTCCGCGGGAGTATTAGATGAGCAGTTCTTC.

The chain couples TRBV6-2 or TRBV6-3 to TRBJ2-7, with TRBD2 matching over 8 bases. The CDR3 consists of 14 residues. Germline lookup yields CDR1 MNHEY and CDR2 SVGEGT. Trimming at V came to 0 bases and at J to 7 bases, leaving 5 bases not matched to a gene. CDR3 region: CASSYSLGTREQYF. The CDR3 DNA sequence: TGTGCCAGCAGTTACTCCCTCGGGACTAGGGAGCAGTACTTC.